These 17 T cell receptor beta chains originate from one sample sequenced in a study of cytomegalovirus exposure and HLA in healthy donors. Repertoires were generated with immunoSEQ multiplex PCR, while TCRdb's copy carries only in-frame clones and drops some. The sample records about 360,000 clones, 86% being singletons. Sequencing was performed on PBMCs. These receptors were collected from a woman aged 18 to 35 in good health and CMV-seronegative.

V and J are TRBV19 and TRBJ2-7; TRBD2 matches at 8 bases. This CDR3 has 16 residues. The J segment lost 7 bases and the V segment lost 3 bases, leaving 14 bases of the junction unmatched. CDR1 and CDR2 (germline): LNHDA, SQIVND (reference sequence). For the CDR3, the DNA is TGTGCCAGTAGTATCAGCCGGCTAGCGGGCCTCGTGGAGCAGTACTTC. Its protein is CASSISRLAGLVEQYF.

V and J are TRBV27 and TRBJ1-1; D ambiguous. V was trimmed by 0 bases and J by 3 bases, leaving 8 bases between them. This CDR3 has 14 amino acids. Germline loops: CDR1 MNHEY, CDR2 SMNVEV (reference sequence). The CDR3 coding sequence is TGTGCCAGCAGTTTATCGGCTCCTTACACTGAAGCTTTCTTT. Encoded protein: CASSLSAPYTEAFF.

Written as DNA, the CDR3 is TGTGCCAGCATGCAGGTTGGCACTGAAGCTTTCTTT. It yields the protein CASMQVGTEAFF. This chain uses TRBV25-1 with TRBJ1-1, with unresolved D. V lost 7 bases, J lost 4 bases, and 10 bases lay in between. Germline CDR1 is MGHDK and CDR2 is SYGVNS. This CDR3 region has 12 residues.

This chain connects TRBV18 to TRBJ1-1, with 7 bases fitting TRBD1. Trimming at V came to 6 bases and at J to 1 base, leaving 8 bases not matched to a gene. Germline CDR1 KGHSH, CDR2 LQKENI. This CDR3 contains 15 residues. The DNA for the CDR3 is TGTGCCAGCTCTTCCCAAAAGGGGGCGAACACTGAAGCTTTCTTT. This translates into CASSSQKGANTEAFF.

V and J are TRBV28 and TRBJ1-1; the match to TRBD1 covers 12 bases. The germline V gene has CDR1 MDHEN and CDR2 SYDVKM. Trimming removed 8 bases from V and 9 bases from J; junction bases left unmatched: 7. The CDR3 is made up of 13 amino acids. In DNA form, the CDR3 reads TGTGCCAGCGGGGAGGGACAGGGGGCGAAAGCTTTCTTT. Translation: CASGEGQGAKAFF.

The rearrangement uses TRBV6-5 and TRBJ2-1, with 8 bases identical to TRBD1. The CDR3 covers 15 residues. V lost 6 bases to trimming and J lost 4 bases; unmatched junction nucleotides: 8. Per the germline V gene, CDR1 is MNHEY and CDR2 is SVGAGI. The CDR3: CASSTDRGAYNEQFF. Written as DNA, the CDR3 is TGTGCCAGCAGCACCGACAGGGGAGCTTACAATGAGCAGTTCTTC.

CDR3 amino acids: CASHRVGVNQPQHF. DNA of the CDR3: TGCGCCAGCCACCGGGTAGGGGTAAATCAGCCCCAGCATTTT. The chain combines TRBV5-1 with TRBJ1-5; TRBD1 might be the D (5 bases). With 7 bases removed from V and 4 bases from J, the gap between germline ends came to 15 bases. CDR1 and CDR2 (germline): SGHRS, YFSETQ. This CDR3 has 14 amino acids.

V and J are TRBV9 and TRBJ2-3; D unresolved. The CDR3 loop spans 15 amino acids. The V end lost 0 bases, the J end lost 0 bases, and 8 bases lay between the germline ends. The germline V gene encodes CDR1 SGDLS and CDR2 YYNGEE. CDR3 in amino acids: CASSVGYTSTDTQYF. The DNA for the CDR3 is TGTGCCAGCAGCGTAGGCTATACTAGCACAGATACGCAGTATTTT.

The chain recombines TRBV28 with TRBJ2-7; possible D gene TRBD2, 6 bases. V was shortened by 5 bases and J by 2 bases, with 16 bases between the two germline ends. The CDR3 sequence is 15 residues long. Looked up from germline, CDR1 is MDHEN and CDR2 is SYDVKM. The CDR3 reads CASSPTSLRTYEQYF. DNA of the CDR3: TGTGCCAGCAGTCCTACTAGCCTACGCACCTACGAGCAGTACTTC.

The chain joins TRBV7-9 to TRBJ1-2, with 7 positions matching TRBD1. Germline V gene lookup returns CDR1 SEHNR and CDR2 FQNEAQ (reference sequence). The junction had 3 bases not matched to a gene; V was cut back by 0 bases and J by 5 bases. The length of the CDR3 is 14 residues. CDR3 coding DNA: TGTGCCAGCAGCTTAGCGCTGGGACAGTATGGCTACACCTTC. It codes for CASSLALGQYGYTF.

This chain uses TRBV6-5 with TRBJ2-7; TRBD2 matches at 12 bases. Germline V gene lookup returns CDR1 MNHEY and CDR2 SVGAGI. V lost 4 bases, J lost 0 bases, and 4 bases stayed unmatched. This CDR3 contains 16 residues. CDR3 DNA: TGTGCCAGCAGTTTCCTAGCGGGGGGGCCCTCCTACGAGCAGTACTTC. Protein product: CASSFLAGGPSYEQYF.

The gene calls are TRBV23-1 and TRBJ2-1; the match to TRBD1 covers 9 bases. TRBV23-1 counts as an open reading frame of uncertain function. V shed 4 bases and J 8 bases; nucleotides not matched to a gene: 18. The CDR3 totals 18 residues. Written as DNA, the CDR3 is TGCGCCAGCAGTCTGCGGGACAGGGATTCATGGTATACTCATGAGCAGTTCTTC. This sequence encodes CASSLRDRDSWYTHEQFF.

This chain joins TRBV19 and TRBJ2-2, with D perhaps matching TRBD2 (5 bases). Germline V gives CDR1 LNHDA, CDR2 SQIVND (reference sequence). Deletions cut 7 bases from V and 5 bases from J, with 11 bases between. The CDR3 has 13 amino acids. The CDR3 region is CASTRVITGELFF. CDR3 DNA sequence: TGTGCCAGTACGAGGGTTATTACCGGGGAGCTGTTTTTT.

This chain uses TRBV7-9 with TRBJ2-7; maybe TRBD2 (6 bases). This CDR3 region has 14 residues. The germline gives CDR1 SEHNR, CDR2 FQNEAQ (reference sequence). The ends were cut back, 2 bases at V and 5 bases at J, with 13 bases in the middle. The CDR3 sequence: CASSLTEGRNEQYF. DNA for the CDR3: TGTGCCAGCAGCTTAACCGAGGGGAGGAACGAGCAGTACTTC.

On this clone: A junction boundary mismatches the germline segment, possibly from a read error. The chain employs TRBV7-6 and TRBJ2-1, with a possible D match to TRBD1 (5 bases). CDR1 and CDR2 from the germline V gene are SGHVS and FNYEAQ. The CDR3 is made up of 14 amino acids. Here the CDR3 reads CASSRTTSDNEQFF. The CDR3 region has the DNA TGTGCCAGCAGCCGGACAACCTCCGACAATGAGCAGTTCTTC.

J is TRBJ1-4 and V is TRBV2; no firm D call. Trimming pared 6 bases from V and 5 bases from J, leaving 16 bases between. Germline values: CDR1 SNHLY, CDR2 FYNNEI. This CDR3 spans 15 amino acids. The CDR3 DNA sequence: TGTGCCAGCAGGGATAGACGGAGTGGAAATGAAAAACTGTTTTTT. Its translation is CASRDRRSGNEKLFF.

This clone was counted a few times. This chain links TRBV2 with TRBJ2-2, with D perhaps matching TRBD1 (5 bases). Per germline, CDR1 SNHLY and CDR2 FYNNEI. The CDR3 loop spans 14 amino acids. V was cut by 4 bases and J by 4 bases, with 10 bases left in between. CDR3 sequence: CASSVREPTGELFF. The CDR3 nucleotides are TGTGCCAGCAGTGTCAGGGAACCCACCGGGGAGCTGTTTTTT.